The present entry profiles one T cell receptor (beta chain) with its context. Germline CDR1 reads SGHDN; CDR2 reads FVKESK. The CDR3 length is 12 residues. Trimming left V 0 bases short and J 2 bases short, with 2 bases between. The data belong to a study of blood T cell repertoires in COVID-19. Clones were read by immunoSEQ multiplex PCR, and TCRdb kept only the in-frame ones, dropping some. The sample includes a few hundred thousand clones, more than 70% of them seen just once. This clonotype originated in a man aged 80 or over with acute or convalescent COVID-19. The sample comprised peripheral blood. The V gene is TRBV14, the J gene TRBJ2-7; D is unresolved. CDR3: CASSQDTYEQYF. As DNA, the CDR3 is TGTGCCAGCAGCCAAGATACCTACGAGCAGTACTTC.